These 10 T cell receptor beta chains were all obtained from the same sample, sequenced in a study of CD8 T cells in ankylosing spondylitis. TCRdb re-analysed the 5' RACE reads in MiXCR, keeping a single row per CDR3 protein. This table holds fewer than 180,000 distinct CDR3 sequences, under 55% found once. Sequenced material: synovial fluid, either unsorted or a sorted T cell fraction (not recorded which). These receptors all come from a male donor with ankylosing spondylitis.

The chain combines TRBV10-3 with TRBJ2-7; D is undetermined. Germline lookup yields CDR1 ENHRY and CDR2 SYGVKD. The germline V and J ends were trimmed by 2 bases and 3 bases, with 8 bases remaining between them. The CDR3 spans 13 residues. CDR3 protein: CAISETHHYEQYF. The CDR3 DNA is TGTGCCATCAGTGAGACCCATCACTACGAGCAGTACTTC.

The genes are TRBV5-1 and TRBJ1-1, with 9 bases that match TRBD1. The CDR3 totals 17 residues. Germline V gene lookup returns CDR1 SGHRS and CDR2 YFSETQ. The V gene end was trimmed by 3 bases and the J gene end by 3 bases; junction bases not matched to a gene: 12. The CDR3 sequence is CASSYVPGQGFDTEAFF. The CDR3 nucleotides are TGCGCCAGCAGCTACGTCCCGGGACAGGGTTTCGACACTGAAGCTTTCTTT.

This clonotype was observed a few times. The gene calls are TRBV28 and TRBJ2-2; weak D call: TRBD2 (6 bases). The CDR3 sequence is 16 residues long. Germline loops: CDR1 MDHEN, CDR2 SYDVKM. Trimming stripped 5 bases from V and 7 bases from J, with 20 bases between. The CDR3 DNA reads as TGTGCCAGCAGTATCCTCCCCTGGCTAGCGCGCGGGGAGCTGTTTTTT. Protein product: CASSILPWLARGELFF.

This clonotype was detected only a few times. V gene TRBV7-2 combines with J gene TRBJ2-3, with 10 positions matching TRBD2. The CDR3 contains 17 residues. The J segment lost 2 bases and the V segment lost 2 bases, leaving 7 bases of the junction unmatched. The V gene's germline CDR1 is SGHTA and CDR2 FQGNSA. CDR3 nucleotides: TGTGCCAGCAGCTTAAGCCGTGGGACTAGCGCCACAGATACGCAGTATTTT. It specifies CASSLSRGTSATDTQYF.

CDR3 sequence (DNA): TGTGCCAGCAGTGAGCAGGGCGAACTCTCTGGAAACACCATATATTTT. Its protein product is CASSEQGELSGNTIYF. The chain recombines TRBV6-1 with TRBJ1-3; the D gene is possibly TRBD1 (5 bases). V lost 3 bases and J 0 bases, leaving 12 bases between the germline ends. The CDR3 has 16 residues. Germline CDR1 and CDR2: MNHNS and SASEGT.

V and J are TRBV2 and TRBJ2-1, with TRBD2 matching 7 bases. The CDR3 has 16 residues. Germline trimming cut 7 bases from V and 0 bases from J; bases unmatched to any gene: 9. In germline, CDR1 is SNHLY, CDR2 FYNNEI. CDR3 amino acids: CASIDGRHSSYNEQFF. CDR3 nucleotides: TGTGCCAGCATCGACGGGAGGCACAGCTCCTACAATGAGCAGTTCTTC.

This chain links TRBV20-1 with TRBJ1-5; TRBD1 agrees at 7 bases. The CDR3 extends over 15 amino acids. The trim removed 1 base at V and 7 bases at J, leaving 10 bases unmatched. Germline V gene sequence: CDR1 DFQATT, CDR2 SNEGSKA (reference sequence). CDR3 nucleotides: TGCAGTGCTAGAGTCAGGGGGGGGGCATTGCAGCCCCAGCATTTT. Translating it yields CSARVRGGALQPQHF.

This clonotype was picked up a small number of times. The chain joins TRBV30 to TRBJ2-1, with D perhaps matching TRBD1 (5 bases). CDR1 GTSNPN and CDR2 SVGIG come from the germline V gene (reference sequence). Deletions cut 4 bases from V and 7 bases from J, with 8 bases between. There are 11 residues in the CDR3. DNA for the CDR3: TGTGCCTGGATGGGGCGGAATGAGCAGTTCTTC. This sequence encodes CAWMGRNEQFF. Full variable domain (missing parts from reference TRBV30 and TRBJ2-1): SQTIHQWPATLVQPVGSPLSLECTVEGTSNPNLYWYRQAAGRGLQLLFYSVGIGQISSEVPQNLSASRPQDRQFILSSKKLLLSDSGFYLCAWMGRNEQFFGPGTRLTVL.

A few counts support this clonotype. V usage is TRBV6-5 and J usage is TRBJ2-1; no clear D gene. Germline loops: CDR1 MNHEY, CDR2 SVGAGI. There are 13 residues in the CDR3. V gave up 1 base and J gave up 6 bases, with 7 bases separating them. CDR3 sequence reads: CASSYFFANEQFF. Here the CDR3 DNA reads TGTGCCAGCAGTTACTTTTTTGCCAATGAGCAGTTCTTC.

CDR3 loop: CASSLRGFGYEQFF. For the CDR3, the DNA is TGTGCCAGCAGCTTACGGGGGTTCGGCTATGAGCAGTTCTTC. The chain joins TRBV11-1 to TRBJ2-1; tentative D call: TRBD2 (6 bases). With 2 bases removed from V and 8 bases from J, the gap between germline ends came to 13 bases. The CDR3 consists of 14 residues. Germline V gene data show CDR1 as SGHAT and CDR2 as FQDESV (reference sequence).